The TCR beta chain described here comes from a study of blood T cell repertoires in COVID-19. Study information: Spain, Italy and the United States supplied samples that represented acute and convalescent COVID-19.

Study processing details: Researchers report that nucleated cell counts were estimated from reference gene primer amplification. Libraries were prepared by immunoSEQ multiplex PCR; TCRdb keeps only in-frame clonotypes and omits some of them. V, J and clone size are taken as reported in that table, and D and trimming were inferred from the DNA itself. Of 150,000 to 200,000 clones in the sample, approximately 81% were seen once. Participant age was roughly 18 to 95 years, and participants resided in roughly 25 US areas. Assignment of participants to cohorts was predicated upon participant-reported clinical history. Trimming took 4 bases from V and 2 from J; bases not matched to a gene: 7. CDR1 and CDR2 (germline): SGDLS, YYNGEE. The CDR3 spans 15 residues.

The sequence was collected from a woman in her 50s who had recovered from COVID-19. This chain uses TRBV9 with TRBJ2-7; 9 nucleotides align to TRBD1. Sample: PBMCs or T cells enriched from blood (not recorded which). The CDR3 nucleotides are TGTGCCAGCAGCCCCGGCGGGACAGGGCCCTACGAGCAGTACTTC. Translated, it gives CASSPGGTGPYEQYF.